The 17 T cell receptor beta chains below come from one sample, sequenced in a study of T and B cells in COVID-19 patients. BIOMED2 TRB-A/B primer pools were used in multiplex TRB PCR. TCRdb passed the multiplex PCR reads through MiXCR, listing each CDR3 protein once. The sample contains around 13,000 distinct CDR3 sequences, 25% of which appear only once. From blood, about 240-550 ng of genomic DNA served as TRB template. The sequenced sample was blood. The receptor set was obtained from a human donor who had recovered from COVID-19.

The table lists this clonotype with a few counts. The chain has TRBV11-3 and TRBJ1-1; D remains unclear. V lost 4 bases and J 0 bases, leaving 9 bases between the germline ends. CDR1 is SGHNT and CDR2 is YENEEA in the germline V gene. This CDR3 has 14 amino acids. The CDR3 protein is CASSWAAMNTEAFF. DNA of the CDR3: TGTGCCAGCAGCTGGGCAGCTATGAACACTGAAGCTTTCTTT. The full variable domain, its missing parts supplied by reference TRBV11-3 and TRBJ1-1, is EAGVVQSPRYKIIEKKQPVAFWCNPISGHNTLYWYLQNLGQGPELLIRYENEEAVDDSQLPKDRFSAERLKGVDSTLKIQPAELGDSAVYLCASSWAAMNTEAFFGQGTRLTVV.

V usage is TRBV7-9 and J usage is TRBJ2-6; no definite D call. V lost 8 bases and J 2 bases, leaving 10 bases between the germline ends. Germline V gives CDR1 SEHNR, CDR2 FQNEAQ (reference sequence). The CDR3 consists of 14 residues. CDR3: CASLDFTGANVLTF. In DNA, the CDR3 is TGTGCCAGCTTAGACTTCACTGGGGCCAACGTCCTGACTTTC.

A remark on this clonotype: With a much larger clone just one base away, this may be a read error. CDR3 in DNA: TGTGCCTGCAGGGGGGACAGCCCCTACGAGCAGTACTTC. Amino acid sequence: CACRGDSPYEQYF. The chain combines TRBV6-5 with TRBJ2-7; D is perhaps TRBD1 (7 bases). The germline CDR1 and CDR2 sequences are MNHEY and SVGAGI. There are 13 residues in the CDR3.

In this sample, this clonotype turned up many times. The chain couples TRBV19 to TRBJ1-1; a weak D match, TRBD1 (5 bases). Germline lookup yields CDR1 LNHDA and CDR2 SQIVND (reference sequence). V lost 3 bases and J lost 0, with 11 bases in between. The CDR3 runs 15 residues. For the CDR3, the DNA is TGTGCCAGTAGTATCGGGGGACCGATGAACACTGAAGCTTTCTTT. This encodes CASSIGGPMNTEAFF.

The J gene is TRBJ1-4, the V gene TRBV14, with a weak D call TRBD1 (5 bases). Between the trimmed V and J ends, which lost 0 bases and 10 bases, there was a span of 12 bases. CDR1 SGHDN and CDR2 FVKESK come from the germline V gene. This CDR3 is 14 amino acids long. The DNA of the CDR3 is TGTGCCAGCAGCCAAGACCCAGGGTGGTCAAAACTGTTTTTT. It translates to CASSQDPGWSKLFF.

A few counts support this clonotype. This rearrangement joins TRBV12-3 or TRBV12-4 to TRBJ2-1; D ambiguous. This CDR3 region has 15 residues. The V end lost 2 bases, the J end lost 6 bases, and 14 bases lay between the germline ends. The CDR3 nucleotides are TGTGCCAGCAGTTTAACGCCAGCCGGCCGCAATGAGCAGTTCTTC. It specifies CASSLTPAGRNEQFF.

V gene TRBV20-1 combines with J gene TRBJ2-2; 8 nucleotides align to TRBD1. The CDR3 sequence is 15 residues long. Germline CDR1 and CDR2: DFQATT and SNEGSKA (reference sequence). V lost 2 bases to trimming and J lost 5 bases; unmatched junction nucleotides: 7. The CDR3 sequence: CSARWVRGPTGELFF. As DNA, the CDR3 is TGCAGTGCTAGATGGGTCAGGGGGCCTACCGGGGAGCTGTTTTTT.

This clonotype was detected only a few times. The CDR3 nucleotides are TGCAGTGCAGGGGGGGCCGTTCTTCGGGAGACCCAGTACTTC. Its translation is CSAGGAVLRETQYF. V and J are TRBV20-1 and TRBJ2-5, with D tentatively TRBD2 (7 bases). Germline V gene lookup returns CDR1 DFQATT and CDR2 SNEGSKA (reference sequence). The CDR3 spans 14 residues. V was trimmed by 6 bases and J by 5 bases, leaving 19 bases between them.

The chain uses TRBV6-1 and TRBJ2-7, with D tentatively TRBD1 (6 bases). Trimming removed 2 bases from V and 2 bases from J, with 13 bases in between. The germline gives CDR1 MNHNS, CDR2 SASEGT. This CDR3 has 15 amino acids. The CDR3: CASSEWETGPYEQYF. The CDR3 bases are TGTGCCAGCAGTGAATGGGAGACAGGACCCTACGAGCAGTACTTC.

Concerning this clonotype itself: A read error may explain this, as a much larger clone is one base away. The V call is TRBV6-6, the J call TRBJ2-5; 9 bases fit TRBD1. The V and J ends lost 8 bases and 5 bases, in that order; junction bases with no gene match: 12. There are 15 residues in the CDR3. Per germline, CDR1 MNHNY and CDR2 SVGAGI (reference sequence). Here the CDR3 DNA reads TGTGCCAGCGGTGATGTCCACAGGGGGCTGGAGACCCAGTACTTC. Amino acid sequence: CASGDVHRGLETQYF.

As regards this clonotype: One end of the junction varies from germline; a read error may be responsible. This sequence joins TRBV12-3 or TRBV12-4 and TRBJ2-1, with 9 bases aligning to TRBD1. The CDR3 totals 18 residues. The CDR3 bases are TGTGCCAGCAGTTTATGGGACCGTCGGGACAGGGCTTACAGTGAGCAGTTCTTC. Translated, it gives CASSLWDRRDRAYSEQFF.

The rearrangement links TRBV6-1 to TRBJ1-1; D gene uncertain. The CDR3 covers 15 residues. Germline V gene data show CDR1 as MNHNS and CDR2 as SASEGT. V was trimmed by 8 bases and J by 0 bases, leaving 16 bases between them. The CDR3 here is CASVSKDGMNTEAFF. The DNA for the CDR3 is TGTGCCAGCGTTTCGAAGGACGGCATGAACACTGAAGCTTTCTTT.

The chain uses TRBV10-1 and TRBJ1-6; D is undetermined. Germline loops: CDR1 WNHNN, CDR2 SYGVQD (reference sequence). CDR3 length equals 13 residues. V was trimmed by 2 bases and J by 8 bases, leaving 7 bases between them. CDR3 sequence (DNA): TGCGCCAGCAGTGAGGTTGGGGATTCACCCCTCCACTTT. Translated, it gives CASSEVGDSPLHF.

To note about this clonotype: A clone one base away is much larger, so this may be a read error. The chain joins TRBV5-4 to TRBJ1-6; D is perhaps TRBD1 (6 bases). This CDR3 spans 18 amino acids. The germline V gene encodes CDR1 SGHNT and CDR2 YYREEE (reference sequence). CDR3 sequence reads: CASSLYSQGSSYKSPLHF. CDR3 sequence (DNA): TGTGCCAGCAGCTTATACTCGCAGGGGAGCTCCTATAAATCACCCCTCCACTTT.

About this clonotype: A clone one base away is much larger, so this may be a read error. Since the CDR3 does not end with the conserved phenylalanine or tryptophan, this likely comes from a read error. The rearrangement links TRBV5-6 to TRBJ2-7, with 10 bases fitting TRBD1. J gave up 4 bases and V 0 bases, and 4 bases lay outside the gene matches. This CDR3 is 15 amino acids long. CDR1 is SGHDT and CDR2 is YYEEEE in the germline V gene. CDR3 coding DNA: TGTGCCAGCAGCTTGGGTGGGACAGGGGCTTACGAGCAGTACTCC. Translation: CASSLGGTGAYEQYS.

The chain recombines TRBV6-5 with TRBJ1-1; TRBD1 is a possible D gene (6 bases). The CDR3 length is 14 residues. Germline assignment: CDR1 MNHEY and CDR2 SVGAGI. Trimming removed 2 bases at V and 2 bases at J, with 9 bases between. In DNA form, the CDR3 reads TGTGCCAGCAGTTACGGCAGGGGTAACACTGAAGCTTTCTTT. Translated, it gives CASSYGRGNTEAFF.

This clonotype was observed many times. The chain employs TRBV7-2 and TRBJ2-5; D may correspond to TRBD1 or TRBD2 (5 bases each). There are 13 residues in the CDR3. The germline V gene encodes CDR1 SGHTA and CDR2 FQGNSA. V gave up 5 bases and J gave up 4 bases, with 11 bases separating them. The CDR3 loop reads CASSPRGVETQYF. For the CDR3, the DNA is TGTGCCAGCAGCCCGCGAGGGGTAGAGACCCAGTACTTC.